This T cell receptor (beta chain) appears in the sequencing data of a study of shared clonotypes between healthy human individuals. Donors had no recently reported acute infections or vaccinations and were HIV-negative. The ends were cut back, 6 bases at V and 1 base at J, with 12 bases in the middle. Germline values: CDR1 SNHLY, CDR2 FYNNEI. The CDR3 length is 14 residues. Generated by immunoSEQ multiplex PCR, the TCRdb table keeps only in-frame clones and is missing some. The sample shows about 2.4 million clones, approximately 94% of them seen only once. The specimen was naive CD4+ T cells sorted from blood. As for subset: CD45RA+ positively selected. This clonotype was sampled from a man between 18 and 29 years old in good health. This chain links TRBV2 with TRBJ1-2, with D tentatively TRBD1 (5 bases). The CDR3 DNA reads as TGTGCCAGCAGGGGGGGAACGGTTAACTATGGCTACACCTTC. It translates to CASRGGTVNYGYTF.